The subject of this entry is one T cell receptor beta chain. Its antigen is unidentified. The sample is drawn from a study of blood T cells in healthy people across ages. Whole-study results and caveats: Significant beta diversity loss was already apparent by age roughly 43, declining roughly linearly.

In germline, CDR1 is LNHNV, CDR2 YYDKDF (reference sequence). The CDR3 has 13 amino acids. V lost 1 base and J 7 bases, leaving 5 bases between the germline ends. The use of a sample-barcoded 5' primer and a J-beta primer mix characterized a second PCR of about 7 to 12 cycles. Each CDR3 protein is one row after TCRdb ran MiXCR on the 5' RACE reads. The sample lists under 950,000 distinct CDR3 sequences; about 20% were seen once. The source material was blood. The chain is built from TRBV15 and TRBJ1-6; D is ambiguous. This clonotype was sampled from an older man in good health. CDR3 loop: CATSRVLNSPLHF. CDR3 nucleotide sequence: TGTGCCACCAGCAGAGTGTTAAATTCACCCCTCCACTTT.